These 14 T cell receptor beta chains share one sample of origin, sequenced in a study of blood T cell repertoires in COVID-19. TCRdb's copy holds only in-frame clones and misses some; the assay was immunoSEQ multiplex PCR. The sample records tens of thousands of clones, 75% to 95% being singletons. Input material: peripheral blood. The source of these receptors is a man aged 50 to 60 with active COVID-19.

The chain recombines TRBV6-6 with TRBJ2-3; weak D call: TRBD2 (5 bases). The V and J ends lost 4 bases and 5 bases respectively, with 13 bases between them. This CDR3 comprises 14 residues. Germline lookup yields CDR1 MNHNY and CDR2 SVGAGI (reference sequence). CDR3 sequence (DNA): TGTGCCAGCAGTTCTTTCTCGAGGGAAGATACGCAGTATTTT. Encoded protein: CASSSFSREDTQYF.

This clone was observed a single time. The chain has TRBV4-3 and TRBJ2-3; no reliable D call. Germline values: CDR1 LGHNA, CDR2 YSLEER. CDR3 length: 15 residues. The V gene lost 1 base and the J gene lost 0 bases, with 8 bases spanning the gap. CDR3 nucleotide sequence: TGCGCCAGCAGCCAAGGACTTTCTAGCACAGATACGCAGTATTTT. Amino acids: CASSQGLSSTDTQYF.

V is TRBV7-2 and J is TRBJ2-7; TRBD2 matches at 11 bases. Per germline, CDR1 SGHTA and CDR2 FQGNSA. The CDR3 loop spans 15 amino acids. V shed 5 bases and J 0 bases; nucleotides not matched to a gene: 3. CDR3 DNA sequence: TGTGCCAGCAGCCTGACTAGCGGGGTCTCCTACGAGCAGTACTTC. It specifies CASSLTSGVSYEQYF.

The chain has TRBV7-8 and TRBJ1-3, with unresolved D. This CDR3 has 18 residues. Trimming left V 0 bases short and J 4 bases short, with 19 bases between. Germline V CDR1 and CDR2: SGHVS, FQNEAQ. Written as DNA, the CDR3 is TGTGCCAGCAGCTTAGCCGGGGATCGGGGTCTGGGAGGAAACACCATATATTTT. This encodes CASSLAGDRGLGGNTIYF.

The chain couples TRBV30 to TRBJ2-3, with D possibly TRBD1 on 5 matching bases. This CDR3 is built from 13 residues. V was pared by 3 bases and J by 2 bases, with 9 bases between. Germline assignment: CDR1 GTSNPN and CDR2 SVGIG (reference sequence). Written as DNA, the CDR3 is TGTGCCTGGAGCCAGGGTATCACAGATACGCAGTATTTT. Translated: CAWSQGITDTQYF.

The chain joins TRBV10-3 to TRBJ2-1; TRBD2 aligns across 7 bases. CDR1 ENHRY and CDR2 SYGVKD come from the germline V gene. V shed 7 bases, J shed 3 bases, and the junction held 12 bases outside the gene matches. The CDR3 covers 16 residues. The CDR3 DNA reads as TGTGCCATCACCCGACGCCCCAGCGGGGACTACAATGAGCAGTTCTTC. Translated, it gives CAITRRPSGDYNEQFF.

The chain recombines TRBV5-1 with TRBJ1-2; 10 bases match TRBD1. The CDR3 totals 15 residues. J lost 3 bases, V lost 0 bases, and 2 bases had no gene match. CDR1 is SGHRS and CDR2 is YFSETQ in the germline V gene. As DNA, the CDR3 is TGCGCCAGCAGCTTGGGGACAGGGGGAGACTATGGCTACACCTTC. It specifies CASSLGTGGDYGYTF.

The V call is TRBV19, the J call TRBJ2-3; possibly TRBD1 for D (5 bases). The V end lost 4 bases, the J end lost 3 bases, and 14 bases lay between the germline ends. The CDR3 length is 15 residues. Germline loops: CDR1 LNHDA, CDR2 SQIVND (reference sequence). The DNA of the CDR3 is TGTGCCAGTAGTAGAAGGCAGGGCCGGACAGATACGCAGTATTTT. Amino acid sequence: CASSRRQGRTDTQYF.

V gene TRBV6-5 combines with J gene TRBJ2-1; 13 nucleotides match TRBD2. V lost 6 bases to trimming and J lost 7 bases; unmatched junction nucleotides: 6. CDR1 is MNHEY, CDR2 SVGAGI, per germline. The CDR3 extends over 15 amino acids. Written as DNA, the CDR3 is TGTGCCAGCAGCCGCGGGACTAGCGGGGAGAATGAGCAGTTCTTC. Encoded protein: CASSRGTSGENEQFF.

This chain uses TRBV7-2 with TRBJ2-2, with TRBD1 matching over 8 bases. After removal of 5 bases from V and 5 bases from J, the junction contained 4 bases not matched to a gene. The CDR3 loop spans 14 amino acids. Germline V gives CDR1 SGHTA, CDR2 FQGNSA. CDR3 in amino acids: CASSLRGRTGELFF. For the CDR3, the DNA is TGTGCCAGCAGCCTCAGGGGGCGAACCGGGGAGCTGTTTTTT.

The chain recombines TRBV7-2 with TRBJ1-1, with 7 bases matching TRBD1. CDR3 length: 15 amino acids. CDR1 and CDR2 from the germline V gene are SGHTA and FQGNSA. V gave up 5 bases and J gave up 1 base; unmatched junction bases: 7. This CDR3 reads CASSKTTGANTEAFF. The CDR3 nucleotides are TGTGCCAGCAGCAAAACCACAGGGGCGAACACTGAAGCTTTCTTT.

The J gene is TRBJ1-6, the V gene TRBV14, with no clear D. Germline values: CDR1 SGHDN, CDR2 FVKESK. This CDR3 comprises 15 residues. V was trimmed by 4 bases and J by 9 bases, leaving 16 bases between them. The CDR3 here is CASSPKGGLISPLHF. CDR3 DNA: TGTGCCAGCAGCCCCAAAGGCGGGCTAATTTCACCCCTCCACTTT.

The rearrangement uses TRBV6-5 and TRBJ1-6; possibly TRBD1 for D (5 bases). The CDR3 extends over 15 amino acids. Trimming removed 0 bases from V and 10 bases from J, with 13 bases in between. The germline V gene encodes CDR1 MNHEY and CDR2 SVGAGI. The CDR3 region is CASSYSWGGKSPLHF. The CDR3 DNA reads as TGTGCCAGCAGTTACTCCTGGGGCGGAAAGTCACCCCTCCACTTT.

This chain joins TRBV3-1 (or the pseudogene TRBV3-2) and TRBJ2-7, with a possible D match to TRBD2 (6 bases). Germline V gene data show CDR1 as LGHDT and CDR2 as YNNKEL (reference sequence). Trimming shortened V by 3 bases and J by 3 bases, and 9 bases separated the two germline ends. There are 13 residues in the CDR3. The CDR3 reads CASSQTRDYEQYF. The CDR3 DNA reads TGTGCCAGCAGCCAGACTAGGGACTACGAGCAGTACTTC.